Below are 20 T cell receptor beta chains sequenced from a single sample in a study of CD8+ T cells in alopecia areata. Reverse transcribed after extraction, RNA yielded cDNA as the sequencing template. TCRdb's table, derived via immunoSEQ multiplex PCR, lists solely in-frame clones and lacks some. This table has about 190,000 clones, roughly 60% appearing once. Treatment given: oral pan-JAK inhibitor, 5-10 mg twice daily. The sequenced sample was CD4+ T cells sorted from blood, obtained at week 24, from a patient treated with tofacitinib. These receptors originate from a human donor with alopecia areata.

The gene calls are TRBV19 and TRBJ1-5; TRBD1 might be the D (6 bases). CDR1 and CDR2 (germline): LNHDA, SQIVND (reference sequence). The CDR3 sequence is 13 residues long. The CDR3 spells CASAGAQDQPQHF. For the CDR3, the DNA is TGTGCGTCAGCAGGGGCGCAGGATCAGCCCCAGCATTTT.

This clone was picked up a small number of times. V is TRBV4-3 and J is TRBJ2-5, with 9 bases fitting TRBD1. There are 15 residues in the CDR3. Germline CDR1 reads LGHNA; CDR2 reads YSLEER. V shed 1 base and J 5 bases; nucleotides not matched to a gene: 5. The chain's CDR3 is CASSQGVQGAETQYF. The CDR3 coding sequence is TGCGCCAGCAGCCAAGGGGTACAGGGGGCGGAGACCCAGTACTTC.

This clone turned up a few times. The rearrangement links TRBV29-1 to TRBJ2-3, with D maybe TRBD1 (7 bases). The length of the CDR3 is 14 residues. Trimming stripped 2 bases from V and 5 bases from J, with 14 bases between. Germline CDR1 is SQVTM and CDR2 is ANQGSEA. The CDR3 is CSVERPGGKDTQYF. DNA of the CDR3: TGCAGCGTTGAACGCCCAGGGGGGAAAGATACGCAGTATTTT.

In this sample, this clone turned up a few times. CDR3 nucleotide sequence: TGCGCCAGCAGCCAAGATTACCGGGGGACAGAGACCCAGTACTTC. It translates to CASSQDYRGTETQYF. V and J are TRBV4-3 and TRBJ2-5; weak D call: TRBD2 (6 bases). Between the trimmed V and J ends, which lost 0 bases and 4 bases, there was a span of 12 bases. This CDR3 is built from 15 residues. Germline V gene sequence: CDR1 LGHNA, CDR2 YSLEER.

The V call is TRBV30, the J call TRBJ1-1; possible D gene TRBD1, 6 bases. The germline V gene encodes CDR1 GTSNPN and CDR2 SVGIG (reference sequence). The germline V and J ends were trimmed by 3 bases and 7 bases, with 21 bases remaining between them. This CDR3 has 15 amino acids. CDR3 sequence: CAWRDLTAGQNEAFF. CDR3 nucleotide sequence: TGTGCCTGGAGGGACCTGACAGCTGGACAGAATGAAGCTTTCTTT.

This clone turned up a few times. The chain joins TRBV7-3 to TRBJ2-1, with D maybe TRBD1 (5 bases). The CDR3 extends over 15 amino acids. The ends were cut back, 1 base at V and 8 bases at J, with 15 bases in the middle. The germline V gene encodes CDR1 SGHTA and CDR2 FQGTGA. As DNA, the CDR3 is TGTGCCAGCAGCTTAAAATTAGGGGCCGTGGATGAGCAGTTCTTC. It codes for CASSLKLGAVDEQFF.

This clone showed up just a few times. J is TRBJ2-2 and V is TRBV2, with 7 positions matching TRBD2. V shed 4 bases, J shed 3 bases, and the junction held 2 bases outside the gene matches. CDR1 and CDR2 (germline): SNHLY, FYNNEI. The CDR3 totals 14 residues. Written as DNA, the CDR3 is TGTGCCAGCAGTGTGCTAGCGGACACCGGGGAGCTGTTTTTT. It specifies CASSVLADTGELFF.

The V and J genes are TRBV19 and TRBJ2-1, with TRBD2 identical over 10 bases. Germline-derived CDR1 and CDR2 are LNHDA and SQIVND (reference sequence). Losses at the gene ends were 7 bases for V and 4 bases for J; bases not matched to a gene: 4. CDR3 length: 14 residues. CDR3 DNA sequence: TGTGCCAGTAATAGCGGGGGGCCTTACAATGAGCAGTTCTTC. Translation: CASNSGGPYNEQFF.

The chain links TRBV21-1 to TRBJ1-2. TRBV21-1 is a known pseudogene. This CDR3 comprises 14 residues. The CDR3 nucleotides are TGTGCCAGCGGTTCCCGAGGGGCCCCCTATGGCTACACCTTC. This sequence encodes CASGSRGAPYGYTF.

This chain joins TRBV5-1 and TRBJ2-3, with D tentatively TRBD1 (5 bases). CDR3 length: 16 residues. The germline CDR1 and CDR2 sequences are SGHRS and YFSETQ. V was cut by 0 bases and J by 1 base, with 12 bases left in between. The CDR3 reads CASSLADTSRTDTQYF. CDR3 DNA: TGCGCCAGCAGCTTGGCGGACACCAGCCGCACAGATACGCAGTATTTT.

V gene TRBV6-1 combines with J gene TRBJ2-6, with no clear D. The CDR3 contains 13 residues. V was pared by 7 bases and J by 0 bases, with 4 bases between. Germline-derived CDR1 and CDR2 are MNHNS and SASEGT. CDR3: CASIPSGANVLTF. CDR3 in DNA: TGTGCCAGCATTCCCTCTGGGGCCAACGTCCTGACTTTC.

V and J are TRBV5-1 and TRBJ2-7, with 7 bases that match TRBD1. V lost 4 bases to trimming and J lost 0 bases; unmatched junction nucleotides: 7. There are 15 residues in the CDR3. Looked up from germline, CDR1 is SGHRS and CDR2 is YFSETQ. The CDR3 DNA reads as TGCGCCAGCAGCCGAGGGACAGTGAGCTCCTACGAGCAGTACTTC. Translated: CASSRGTVSSYEQYF.

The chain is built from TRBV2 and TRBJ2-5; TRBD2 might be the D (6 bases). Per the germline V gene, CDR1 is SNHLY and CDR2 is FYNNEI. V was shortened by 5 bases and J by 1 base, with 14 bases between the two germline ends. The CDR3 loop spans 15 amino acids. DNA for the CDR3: TGTGCCAGCAGTTCGGGACTCAGAGGCCAAGAGACCCAGTACTTC. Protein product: CASSSGLRGQETQYF.

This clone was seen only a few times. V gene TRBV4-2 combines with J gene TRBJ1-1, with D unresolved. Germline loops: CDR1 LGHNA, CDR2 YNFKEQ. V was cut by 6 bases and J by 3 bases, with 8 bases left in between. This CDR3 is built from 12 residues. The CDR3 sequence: CASRSTDTEAFF. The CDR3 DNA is TGTGCCAGCAGATCTACGGACACTGAAGCTTTCTTT.

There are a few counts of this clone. As DNA, the CDR3 is TGCGCCAGCAGCTTATGGACAGGGACGGGCGAGCAGTACTTC. Protein sequence: CASSLWTGTGEQYF. The chain recombines TRBV5-1 with TRBJ2-7; 8 bases are a match to TRBD1. The J segment lost 6 bases and the V segment lost 2 bases, leaving 7 bases of the junction unmatched. Germline assignment: CDR1 SGHRS and CDR2 YFSETQ. The CDR3 extends over 14 amino acids. Together with reference TRBV5-1 and TRBJ2-7, the CDR3 gives the full variable domain: KAGVTQTPRYLIKTRGQQVTLSCSPISGHRSVSWYQQTPGQGLQFLFEYFSETQRNKGNFPGRFSGRQFSNSRSEMNVSTLELGDSALYLCASSLWTGTGEQYFGPGTRLTVT.

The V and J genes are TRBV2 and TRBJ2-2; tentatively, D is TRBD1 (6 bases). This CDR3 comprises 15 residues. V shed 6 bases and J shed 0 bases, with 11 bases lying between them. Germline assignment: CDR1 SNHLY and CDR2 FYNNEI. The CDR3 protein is CASSTGSANTGELFF. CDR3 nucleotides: TGTGCCAGCAGCACAGGGTCGGCGAACACCGGGGAGCTGTTTTTT.

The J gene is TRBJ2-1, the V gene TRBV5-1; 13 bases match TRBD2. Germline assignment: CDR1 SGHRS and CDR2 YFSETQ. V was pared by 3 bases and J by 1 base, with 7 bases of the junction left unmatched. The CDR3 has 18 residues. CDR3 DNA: TGCGCCAGCAGCTCGGGTTGGACTAGCGGGGGATCCTACAATGAGCAGTTCTTC. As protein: CASSSGWTSGGSYNEQFF. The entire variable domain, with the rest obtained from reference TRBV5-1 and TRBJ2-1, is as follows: KAGVTQTPRYLIKTRGQQVTLSCSPISGHRSVSWYQQTPGQGLQFLFEYFSETQRNKGNFPGRFSGRQFSNSRSEMNVSTLELGDSALYLCASSSGWTSGGSYNEQFFGPGTRLTVL.

The CDR3 reads CASSSIPRGTYEQYF. CDR3 coding DNA: TGTGCCAGCAGCTCCATCCCCAGGGGAACCTACGAGCAGTACTTC. The chain is built from TRBV5-6 and TRBJ2-7; maybe TRBD1 (6 bases). The CDR3 is 15 amino acids. Germline lookup yields CDR1 SGHDT and CDR2 YYEEEE. The V end was cut by 3 bases, the J end by 2 bases, with 15 bases between.

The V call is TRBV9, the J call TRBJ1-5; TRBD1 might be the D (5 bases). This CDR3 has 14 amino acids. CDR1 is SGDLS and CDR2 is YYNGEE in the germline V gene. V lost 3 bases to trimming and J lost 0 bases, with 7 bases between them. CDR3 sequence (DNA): TGTGCCAGCAGCGGCGACAGTAGCAATCAGCCCCAGCATTTT. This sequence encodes CASSGDSSNQPQHF.

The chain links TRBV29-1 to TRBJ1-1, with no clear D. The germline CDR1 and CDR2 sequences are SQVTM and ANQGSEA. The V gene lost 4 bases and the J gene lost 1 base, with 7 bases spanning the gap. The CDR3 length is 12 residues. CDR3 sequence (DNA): TGCAGCGTTGGTTTCGAGAACACTGAAGCTTTCTTT. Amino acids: CSVGFENTEAFF. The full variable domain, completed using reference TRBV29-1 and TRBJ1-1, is SAVISQKPSRDICQRGTSLTIQCQVDSQVTMMFWYRQQPGQSLTLIATANQGSEATYESGFVIDKFPISRPNLTFSTLTVSNMSPEDSSIYLCSVGFENTEAFFGQGTRLTVV.